This T cell receptor beta chain was identified during a study of shared clonotypes between healthy human individuals. Sequencing used immunoSEQ multiplex PCR; TCRdb keeps in-frame clones, though not all of them. The sample records about 600,000 clones, around 97% being singletons. The authors divided CD4+ cells into CD45RA+ naive and CD45RA-negative memory subsets. In regard to this clone: Its antigen is unidentified.

The CDR3 loop spans 15 amino acids. Per the germline V gene, CDR1 is LNHDA and CDR2 is SQIVND (reference sequence). V shed 3 bases and J 2 bases; nucleotides not matched to a gene: 6. Study results and caveats: Represented diversity (both genetic and exposure-history) was limited by the small number of donors.

Sequencing input: naive CD4+ T cells sorted from blood. The subset denotes: CD45RA+ positively selected. The sequence was collected from a woman between 25 and 40 years old in good health. V usage is TRBV19 and J usage is TRBJ2-7; 8 bases match TRBD1. In nucleotides, the CDR3 is TGTGCCAGTAGTATCTATACAGGGGGAGCCTACGAGCAGTACTTC. Translated: CASSIYTGGAYEQYF.